This T cell receptor (beta chain) emerged from a study of T cell responses to AZD1222 COVID-19 vaccine. Study results and caveats: Most donors were white British and more were female, and clonal diversity was possibly underestimated.

As regards this clone: Its antigen is undetermined.

The method was immunoSEQ multiplex PCR; TCRdb's version includes in-frame clones alone and lacks a portion of them. The sample consists of some 140,000 clones, 90% of them appearing once. The CDR3 loop spans 12 amino acids. CDR1 is MDHEN, CDR2 SYDVKM, per germline. The rearrangement uses TRBV28 and TRBJ1-3; no clear D gene. This TCR derives from an adult in good health. The source material was peripheral blood, sampled on day 0 of AZD1222 vaccination. CDR3 amino acids: CGTCRAGNTIYF. The CDR3 coding sequence is TGTGGAACTTGTCGGGCTGGAAACACCATATATTTT.